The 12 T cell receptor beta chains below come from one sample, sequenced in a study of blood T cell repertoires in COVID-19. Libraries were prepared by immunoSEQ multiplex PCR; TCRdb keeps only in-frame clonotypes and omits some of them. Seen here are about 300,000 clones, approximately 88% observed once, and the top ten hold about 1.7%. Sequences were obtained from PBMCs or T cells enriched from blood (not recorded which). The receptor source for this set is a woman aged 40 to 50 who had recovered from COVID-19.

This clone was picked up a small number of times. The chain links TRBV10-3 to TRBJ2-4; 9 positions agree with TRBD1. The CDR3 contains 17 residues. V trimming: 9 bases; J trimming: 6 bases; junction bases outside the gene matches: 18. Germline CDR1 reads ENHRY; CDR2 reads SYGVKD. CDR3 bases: TGTGCCATAGCGGCCGGGACAGGGAGGATGGACGCAAACATTCAGTACTTC. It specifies CAIAAGTGRMDANIQYF.

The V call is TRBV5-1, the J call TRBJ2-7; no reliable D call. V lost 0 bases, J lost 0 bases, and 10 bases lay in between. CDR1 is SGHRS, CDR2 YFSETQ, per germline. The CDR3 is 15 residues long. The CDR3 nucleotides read TGCGCCAGCAGCTTGGGAGATAGCTACTCCTACGAGCAGTACTTC. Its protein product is CASSLGDSYSYEQYF.

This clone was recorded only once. CDR3 sequence: CASSSRTGGTGNTIYF. The CDR3 bases are TGTGCCAGCAGTTCACGGACAGGGGGCACTGGAAACACCATATATTTT. This chain links TRBV9 with TRBJ1-3; TRBD1 matches at 11 bases. Germline V lookup: CDR1 SGDLS, CDR2 YYNGEE. The CDR3 sequence is 16 residues long. V lost 5 bases, J lost 2 bases, and 6 bases stayed unmatched.

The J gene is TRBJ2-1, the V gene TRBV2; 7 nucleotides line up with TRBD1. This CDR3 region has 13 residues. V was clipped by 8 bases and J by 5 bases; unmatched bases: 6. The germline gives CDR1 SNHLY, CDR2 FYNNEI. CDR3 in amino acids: CASSGQINNEQFF. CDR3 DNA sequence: TGTGCCAGCTCGGGACAGATTAACAATGAGCAGTTCTTC.

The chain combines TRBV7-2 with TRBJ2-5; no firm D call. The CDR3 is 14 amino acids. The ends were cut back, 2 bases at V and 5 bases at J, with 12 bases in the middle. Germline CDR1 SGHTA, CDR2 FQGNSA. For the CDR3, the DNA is TGTGCCAGCAGCTTAAACCCCGCCGGGGAGACCCAGTACTTC. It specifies CASSLNPAGETQYF. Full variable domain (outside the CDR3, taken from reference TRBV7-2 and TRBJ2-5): GAGVSQSPSNKVTEKGKDVELRCDPISGHTALYWYRQSLGQGLEFLIYFQGNSAPDKSGLPSDRFSAERTGGSVSTLTIQRTQQEDSAVYLCASSLNPAGETQYFGPGTRLLVL.

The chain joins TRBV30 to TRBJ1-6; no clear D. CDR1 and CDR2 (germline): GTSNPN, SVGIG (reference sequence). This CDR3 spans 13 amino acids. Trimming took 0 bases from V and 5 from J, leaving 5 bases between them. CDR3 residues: CAWSVRDNSPLHF. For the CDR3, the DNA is TGTGCCTGGAGTGTACGGGATAATTCACCCCTCCACTTT.

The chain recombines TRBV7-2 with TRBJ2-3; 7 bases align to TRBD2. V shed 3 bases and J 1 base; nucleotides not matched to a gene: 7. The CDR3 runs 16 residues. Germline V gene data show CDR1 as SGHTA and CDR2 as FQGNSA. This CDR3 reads CASSFWGRGGTDTQYF. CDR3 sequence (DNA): TGTGCCAGCAGCTTCTGGGGGAGGGGAGGCACAGATACGCAGTATTTT. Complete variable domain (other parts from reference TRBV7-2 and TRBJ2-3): GAGVSQSPSNKVTEKGKDVELRCDPISGHTALYWYRQSLGQGLEFLIYFQGNSAPDKSGLPSDRFSAERTGGSVSTLTIQRTQQEDSAVYLCASSFWGRGGTDTQYFGPGTRLTVL.

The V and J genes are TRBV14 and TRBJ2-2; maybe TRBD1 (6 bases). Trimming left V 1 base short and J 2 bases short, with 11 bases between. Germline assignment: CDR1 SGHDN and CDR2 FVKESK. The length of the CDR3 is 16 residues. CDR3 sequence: CASSQVGGHNTGELFF. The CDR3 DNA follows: TGTGCCAGCAGCCAAGTTGGGGGACACAACACCGGGGAGCTGTTTTTT.

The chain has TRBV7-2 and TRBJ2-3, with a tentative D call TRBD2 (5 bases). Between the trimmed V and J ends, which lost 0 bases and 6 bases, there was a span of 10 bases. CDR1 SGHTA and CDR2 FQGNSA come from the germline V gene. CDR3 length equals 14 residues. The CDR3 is CASSLAGVLDTQYF. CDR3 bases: TGTGCCAGCAGCTTAGCGGGAGTGTTGGATACGCAGTATTTT.

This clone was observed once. The chain's CDR3 is CASGLGGQGPEQYF. The CDR3 coding sequence is TGTGCTAGTGGTTTGGGGGGACAGGGCCCCGAGCAGTACTTC. This chain uses TRBV12-5 with TRBJ2-7; 9 bases match TRBD1. The CDR3 is 14 residues long. CDR1 LGHNT and CDR2 FRNRAP come from the germline V gene. V gave up 1 base and J gave up 6 bases; unmatched junction bases: 4.

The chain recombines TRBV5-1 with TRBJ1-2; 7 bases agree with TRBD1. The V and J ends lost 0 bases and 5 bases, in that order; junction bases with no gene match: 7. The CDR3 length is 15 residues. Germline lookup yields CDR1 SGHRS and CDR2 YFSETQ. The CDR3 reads CASSLGTGLFYGYTF. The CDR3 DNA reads TGCGCCAGCAGCTTGGGGACAGGTCTTTTTTATGGCTACACCTTC.

The CDR3 spells CASTVSYEQYF. For the CDR3, the DNA is TGTGCCAGCACTGTCTCCTACGAGCAGTACTTC. This rearrangement joins TRBV2 to TRBJ2-7; no clear D gene. The CDR3 totals 11 residues. Germline V gene sequence: CDR1 SNHLY, CDR2 FYNNEI. Trimming removed 7 bases from V and 0 bases from J, with 4 bases in between.